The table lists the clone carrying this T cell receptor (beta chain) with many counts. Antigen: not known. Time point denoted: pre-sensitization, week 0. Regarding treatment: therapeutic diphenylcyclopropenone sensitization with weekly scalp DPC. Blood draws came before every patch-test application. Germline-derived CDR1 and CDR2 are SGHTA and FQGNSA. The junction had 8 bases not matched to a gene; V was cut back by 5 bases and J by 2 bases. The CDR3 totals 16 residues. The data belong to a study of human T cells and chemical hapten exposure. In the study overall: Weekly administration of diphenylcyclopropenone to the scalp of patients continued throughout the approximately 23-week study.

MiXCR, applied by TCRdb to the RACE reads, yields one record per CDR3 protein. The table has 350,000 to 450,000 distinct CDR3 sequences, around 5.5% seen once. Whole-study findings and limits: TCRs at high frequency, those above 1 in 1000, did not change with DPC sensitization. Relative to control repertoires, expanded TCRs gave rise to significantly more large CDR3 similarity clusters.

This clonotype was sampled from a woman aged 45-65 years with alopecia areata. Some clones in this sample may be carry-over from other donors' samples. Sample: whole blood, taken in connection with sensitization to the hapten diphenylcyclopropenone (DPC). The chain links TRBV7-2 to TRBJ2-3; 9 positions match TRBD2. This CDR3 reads CASSPRLAAHTDTQYF. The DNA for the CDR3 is TGTGCCAGCAGCCCCCGACTAGCGGCGCACACAGATACGCAGTATTTT.